A single T cell receptor (beta chain) is shown here with its context. Its specificity is unknown. The data were taken from a study of CD8 T cells in ankylosing spondylitis. The study's findings and limits: Seemingly distinctive of ankylosing spondylitis blood was a TCR beta motif formed by eight highly homologous variants.

The CDR3 runs 17 residues. With V trimmed by 5 bases and J by 5 bases, 16 bases remained unmatched. Germline CDR1 is MNHNS and CDR2 is SASEGT. TCRdb reanalysed the 5' RACE reads using MiXCR and keeps one entry per CDR3 protein. The repertoire holds 25,000 to 35,000 distinct CDR3 sequences, with 30% as singletons. The chain uses TRBV6-1 and TRBJ2-5, with 8 bases matching TRBD2. This TCR derives from a male donor with ankylosing spondylitis. The sample consisted of synovial fluid, either unsorted or a sorted T cell fraction (not recorded which). In DNA, the CDR3 is TGTGCCAGCAGTAAGCTTCCCCCCGGGAGGGAGGACGAGACCCAGTACTTC. Protein: CASSKLPPGREDETQYF.